This T cell receptor (beta chain) was sequenced during a study of blood T cells in healthy people across ages. Combining a sample-barcoded 5' primer with a J-beta primer mix, a second PCR ran for about 7 to 12 cycles. TCRdb ran MiXCR on the 5' RACE reads and lists one entry per CDR3 protein. The sample shows more than 550,000 distinct CDR3 sequences, 22% of them seen only once. V dropped 5 bases and J dropped 6; count of bases not matched to a gene: 6. Looked up from germline, CDR1 is DFQATT and CDR2 is SNEGSKA (reference sequence). This CDR3 has 13 residues. The clonotype was recovered from an older man in good health. This chain connects TRBV20-1 to TRBJ2-7; 11 positions match TRBD1. The specimen was blood. Here the CDR3 DNA reads TGCAGTGCTTCAACTGGGACAGGGGGCGAGCAGTACTTC. Amino acids: CSASTGTGGEQYF.